This TCR beta chain is from a study of beta chain features in type 1 diabetes. The study, taken as a whole, reports: Researchers could not determine here whether HLA type influences TCRB rearrangement. There were fewer insertions and more deletions at the VDJ junctions of type 1 diabetes patients. Relative to healthy donors, patients appeared to have naive, central memory and Treg TCRB repertoires that were more similar. Significant though moderate, a shortening of TCRB CDR3s appeared in all four CD4+ subsets of Type 1 diabetes patients.

This clone was seen only once. As yet, its antigen is unknown. Expressed TCRB transcripts were sequenced because the entire RNA isolate underwent reverse transcription. Generated by immunoSEQ multiplex PCR, the TCRdb table keeps only in-frame clones and is missing some. The table lists hundreds of thousands of clones, 13% of them singletons. The sequenced sample was naive CD4+ T cells from blood. The clonotype originates from a man younger than 35 with type 1 diabetes.

The DNA of the CDR3 is TGTGCCAGCAGCTTAGACAGGACAGCCAACACTGAAGCTTTCTTT. It is translated as CASSLDRTANTEAFF. The chain combines TRBV13 with TRBJ1-1, with a weak D call TRBD1 (6 bases). V was clipped by 1 base and J by 2 bases, with 11 bases between them. The CDR3 sequence is 15 residues long. Germline-derived CDR1 and CDR2 are PRHDT and FYEKMQ (reference sequence).